The 21 T cell receptor beta chains given below trace back to one sample, sequenced in a study of T cells in women clearing cervical HPV infection. Some clones are missing from TCRdb's copy, which holds only in-frame ones; the method was immunoSEQ multiplex PCR. The sample has about 30,000 clones. Source material: blood buffy coat. The receptors were sampled from a woman aged 18 to 75 with a cervical HPV16 infection that either progressed to CIN3+ or cleared (not recorded which).

Points on this clone: The missing CDR3 end, 3 residues past where the read stops, is filled in from the germline J gene. The chain links TRBV2 to TRBJ2-5; D gene uncertain. This CDR3 spans 12 amino acids. Germline lookup yields CDR1 SNHLY and CDR2 FYNNEI. Trimming left V 5 bases short and J 7 bases short, with 11 bases between. CDR3 loop: CASSLAKVTQYF. The sequenced CDR3 bases are TGTGCCAGCAGTTTAGCAAAGGTGACC.

A word on this clone: The CDR3 end is not reached by the read, which stops 3 residues before it; the germline J gene fills it in. The V call is TRBV5-4, the J call TRBJ2-2; 9 nucleotides align to TRBD1. The germline V gene has CDR1 SGHNT and CDR2 YYREEE (reference sequence). The V and J ends lost 0 bases and 1 base, in that order; junction bases with no gene match: 1. There are 16 residues in the CDR3. The sequenced CDR3 bases are TGTGCCAGCAGCTTGGGGGGACAGGGGAACACCGGGGAG. This gives the protein CASSLGGQGNTGE. The whole CDR3 reads CASSLGGQGNTGELFF.

As concerns this clone: The CDR3 end falls 3 residues outside the read, so it is completed with the germline J gene. The V gene is TRBV19, the J gene TRBJ1-5, with D perhaps TRBD1 (5 bases). Germline V lookup: CDR1 LNHDA, CDR2 SQIVND (reference sequence). The CDR3 has 15 residues. V gave up 3 bases and J gave up 4 bases, with 13 bases separating them. The CDR3 DNA, read in part, is TGTGCCAGTAGTATTACGACAGCACGGAATCAGCCC. This encodes CASSITTARNQP. The full CDR3 sequence reads CASSITTARNQPQHF.

Turning to this clone: The read is 3 residues too short to cover the CDR3 end, so that end is filled in from the germline J gene. The chain joins TRBV30 to TRBJ1-5, with 10 bases fitting TRBD1. CDR3 length: 16 residues. Germline V gene lookup returns CDR1 GTSNPN and CDR2 SVGIG (reference sequence). Germline trimming cut 4 bases from V and 1 base from J; bases unmatched to any gene: 7. The part of the CDR3 DNA that was read is TGTGCCTGGACCTCCGGGACAGGGGTGAGCAATCAGCCC. Translation gives CAWTSGTGVSNQP. The full CDR3 protein reads CAWTSGTGVSNQPQHF. Together with reference TRBV30 and TRBJ1-5, the CDR3 gives the full variable domain: SQTIHQWPATLVQPVGSPLSLECTVEGTSNPNLYWYRQAAGRGLQLLFYSVGIGQISSEVPQNLSASRPQDRQFILSSKKLLLSDSGFYLCAWTSGTGVSNQPQHFGDGTRLSIL.

Points on this clone: The CDR3 extends 3 residues past the end of the read, so its final part is completed from the germline J gene. J is TRBJ1-1 and V is TRBV2, with TRBD1 matching 7 bases. This CDR3 is 12 amino acids long. The germline V gene encodes CDR1 SNHLY and CDR2 FYNNEI. Unmatched junction bases numbered 3, after V lost 5 bases and J lost 6 bases. The CDR3 sequence: CASSTGEPEAFF. The sequenced part of the CDR3 DNA is TGTGCCAGCAGTACAGGGGAACCTGAA.

Points on this clone: Read sequence stops 3 residues before the CDR3 end, and the germline J gene provides the missing end. The V gene is TRBV19, the J gene TRBJ2-7; TRBD1 agrees at 12 bases. Trimming removed 4 bases from V and 6 bases from J; junction bases left unmatched: 10. This CDR3 comprises 16 residues. Germline V gene data show CDR1 as LNHDA and CDR2 as SQIVND (reference sequence). The CDR3 is CASSTLSGTGGAEQYF. CDR3 DNA (partial): TGTGCCAGTAGTACACTATCCGGGACAGGGGGCGCCGAG.

Remarks on this clone: With the read ending 3 residues before the CDR3 end, the germline J gene is used to fill in that end. The V call is TRBV11-3, the J call TRBJ2-1, with 10 bases identical to TRBD1. Trimming cost V 5 bases and J 7 bases; bases outside gene matches: 8. CDR1 SGHNT and CDR2 YENEEA come from the germline V gene. This CDR3 spans 15 amino acids. CDR3 region: CASSPPDRGLNEQFF. Incomplete CDR3 DNA: TGTGCCAGCAGCCCCCCGGACAGGGGGTTGAATGAG.

As for this clone: The CDR3 is cut off 3 residues early in the read; its end comes from the germline J gene. This chain connects TRBV5-1 to TRBJ2-2; 10 nucleotides match TRBD1. Germline lookup yields CDR1 SGHRS and CDR2 YFSETQ. V was clipped by 3 bases and J by 5 bases; unmatched bases: 10. This CDR3 is 17 amino acids long. The DNA read from the CDR3 is TGCGCCAGCAGCTCGAACGACAGGGGGCGAACAACCGGGGAG. Translated: CASSSNDRGRTTGE. The CDR3, in full, reads CASSSNDRGRTTGELFF. Drawing the rest from reference TRBV5-1 and TRBJ2-2, the complete variable domain is KAGVTQTPRYLIKTRGQQVTLSCSPISGHRSVSWYQQTPGQGLQFLFEYFSETQRNKGNFPGRFSGRQFSNSRSEMNVSTLELGDSALYLCASSSNDRGRTTGELFFGEGSRLTVL.

With regard to this clone: The CDR3 is cut off 3 residues early in the read; its end comes from the germline J gene. The V and J genes are TRBV5-1 and TRBJ1-6; a possible D gene is TRBD1 (5 bases). In germline, CDR1 is SGHRS, CDR2 YFSETQ. Trimming removed 5 bases at V and 11 bases at J, with 14 bases between. CDR3 length: 13 amino acids. The sequenced part of the CDR3 DNA is TGCGCCAGCAGTCAGGGTCCAGCGACACCC. Translating it yields CASSQGPATP. The whole CDR3 protein reads CASSQGPATPLHF. Complete variable domain (other parts from reference TRBV5-1 and TRBJ1-6): KAGVTQTPRYLIKTRGQQVTLSCSPISGHRSVSWYQQTPGQGLQFLFEYFSETQRNKGNFPGRFSGRQFSNSRSEMNVSTLELGDSALYLCASSQGPATPLHFGNGTRLTVT.

In regard to this clone: The read stops 3 residues short of the end of the CDR3; the missing end is completed from the germline J gene. The V call is TRBV5-6, the J call TRBJ2-3, with 10 bases lining up with TRBD1. There are 13 residues in the CDR3. The germline CDR1 and CDR2 sequences are SGHDT and YYEEEE. The CDR3 DNA, read in part, is TGTGCCAGCAGCTTTGGACAGGGGGAGACG. Amino acids: CASSFGQGET. The CDR3 in its entirety is CASSFGQGETQYF.

Note on this clone: The CDR3 end is not reached by the read, which stops 3 residues before it; the germline J gene fills it in. This rearrangement joins TRBV29-1 to TRBJ2-1; no definite D call. V was shortened by 3 bases and J by 6 bases, with 15 bases between the two germline ends. Germline loops: CDR1 SQVTM, CDR2 ANQGSEA. This CDR3 contains 14 residues. The covered CDR3 bases are TGCAGCGTTGACCTTACCCTAGGCGGCAATGAG. This encodes CSVDLTLGGNE. Given in full, the CDR3 is CSVDLTLGGNEQFF.

Remarks on this clone: The read is 3 residues too short to cover the CDR3 end, so that end is filled in from the germline J gene. The chain combines TRBV2 with TRBJ1-1; D gene unclear. This CDR3 spans 11 amino acids. In germline, CDR1 is SNHLY, CDR2 FYNNEI. V lost 10 bases, J lost 5 bases, and 11 bases lay in between. The CDR3 spells CANPRGTEAFF. CDR3 DNA, as far as it was read: TGTGCCAATCCTCGGGGTACTGAA.

Concerning this clone: Read coverage stops 3 residues before the CDR3 terminus; the germline J gene supplies the remainder. V usage is TRBV5-1 and J usage is TRBJ2-2, with 8 bases matching TRBD2. Looked up from germline, CDR1 is SGHRS and CDR2 is YFSETQ. The CDR3 has 15 residues. Germline trimming cut 4 bases from V and 6 bases from J; bases unmatched to any gene: 8. The CDR3 sequence is CASSPETSVPGELFF. The DNA read from the CDR3 is TGCGCCAGCAGCCCCGAGACTAGCGTACCCGGGGAG.

Of note for this clone: The read stops 3 residues short of the end of the CDR3; the missing end is completed from the germline J gene. J is TRBJ1-6 and V is TRBV14; D is uncertain. Germline CDR1 SGHDN, CDR2 FVKESK. Trimming shortened V by 0 bases and J by 9 bases, and 15 bases separated the two germline ends. This CDR3 region has 16 residues. The part of the CDR3 DNA that was read is TGTGCCAGCAGCCAAGATTTTCCGGAGCTAGGTTCACCC. This translates into CASSQDFPELGSP. The full CDR3 sequence reads CASSQDFPELGSPLHF.

In regard to this clone: Read coverage stops 3 residues before the CDR3 terminus; the germline J gene supplies the remainder. The J gene is TRBJ2-7, the V gene TRBV5-5; TRBD2 agrees at 8 bases. V gave up 0 bases and J gave up 4 bases; unmatched junction bases: 3. This CDR3 comprises 14 residues. Germline loops: CDR1 SGHKS, CDR2 YYEKEE (reference sequence). The CDR3 sequence: CASSLVGGAYEQYF. The covered CDR3 bases are TGTGCCAGCAGCTTGGTCGGGGGGGCGTACGAG.

With regard to this clone: The CDR3 end is not reached by the read, which stops 3 residues before it; the germline J gene fills it in. This rearrangement joins TRBV19 to TRBJ1-5; TRBD1 matches 10 bases. V lost 1 base and J lost 7; bases outside the gene matches: 10. The germline CDR1 and CDR2 sequences are LNHDA and SQIVND (reference sequence). The length of the CDR3 is 17 residues. The CDR3 loop is CASSIVSETGGWQPQHF. CDR3 DNA, as far as it was read: TGTGCCAGTAGTATAGTTAGCGAGACAGGGGGCTGGCAGCCC.

Note on this clone: The CDR3 end is not reached by the read, which stops 3 residues before it; the germline J gene fills it in. The chain joins TRBV19 to TRBJ1-2; D is unclear. Trimming took 6 bases from V and 5 from J, leaving 16 bases between them. CDR3 length: 14 residues. CDR1 and CDR2 from the germline V gene are LNHDA and SQIVND (reference sequence). CDR3 DNA, as far as it was read: TGTGCCAGTAGGGAAGGGCAGCTACAATATGGC. Translating it yields CASREGQLQYG. The full CDR3 is CASREGQLQYGYTF.

A note on this clone: The observed sequence ends 3 residues before the CDR3 terminus, with the missing tail filled in from the germline J gene. The V and J genes are TRBV11-2 and TRBJ1-2; 7 bases fit TRBD1. This CDR3 comprises 13 residues. J lost 6 bases, V lost 6 bases, and 7 bases had no gene match. Germline values: CDR1 SGHAT, CDR2 FQNNGV. The CDR3 reads CASRMLGQDGYTF. The CDR3 bases that were read are TGTGCCAGCAGAATGCTTGGACAGGATGGC.

Worth noting for this clone: The read ends 3 residues shy of where the CDR3 ends; the end is completed using the germline J gene. The V and J genes are TRBV5-1 and TRBJ1-2; TRBD1 matches 9 bases. V lost 4 bases and J lost 5; bases outside the gene matches: 3. CDR1 is SGHRS, CDR2 YFSETQ, per germline. The CDR3 extends over 13 amino acids. CDR3 bases read: TGCGCCAGCAGCCAAGGACAGGGGTATGGC. Translated: CASSQGQGYG. Given in full, the CDR3 is CASSQGQGYGYTF.

Comments on this clone: The read stops 3 residues short of the end of the CDR3; the missing end is completed from the germline J gene. This sequence joins TRBV11-1 and TRBJ1-5; no clear D. Germline-derived CDR1 and CDR2 are SGHAT and FQDESV (reference sequence). V dropped 3 bases and J dropped 5 bases, with 11 bases sitting between them. The CDR3 loop spans 14 amino acids. The sequenced CDR3 bases are TGTGCCAGCAGCTTTGGGCATAGGCATCAGCCC. Protein product: CASSFGHRHQP. From start to end, the CDR3 is CASSFGHRHQPQHF.

Details on this clone: The CDR3 extends 3 residues past the end of the read, so its final part is completed from the germline J gene. This sequence joins TRBV2 and TRBJ2-7, with 7 positions matching TRBD1. V was clipped by 4 bases and J by 5 bases; unmatched bases: 14. From germline, CDR1 is SNHLY and CDR2 FYNNEI. The CDR3 spans 16 residues. Partial CDR3 DNA: TGTGCCAGCAGTGGTAACCCCTCGACAGGGAACCACGAG. This translates into CASSGNPSTGNHE. The full CDR3 is CASSGNPSTGNHEQYF.